The present T cell receptor beta chain was sequenced within a study of blood T cell repertoires in COVID-19. Study summary: Whether acute or convalescent, the COVID-19 samples came from the United States, Italy and Spain. In each case, the material was cDNA or gDNA derived from T cells, B-cell-depleted T cells, or PBMCs.

Looked up from germline, CDR1 is KGHDR and CDR2 is SFDVKD. The CDR3 covers 16 residues. V was cut by 3 bases and J by 4 bases, with 17 bases left in between. Original processing notes: Nucleated cell number was recorded as an estimate derived from reference gene primer amplification. The data were produced by immunoSEQ multiplex PCR, yet TCRdb's version contains in-frame clones alone and is incomplete. Clonal size and the V and J genes are those of that table, whereas D and trimming came from the DNA. Seen here are about 200,000 clones, roughly 78% observed once, and the top ten hold around 2.8%. The gene calls are TRBV24-1 and TRBJ1-2; possible D gene TRBD1, 6 bases. The clonotype comes from a woman at least 80 years old with active or convalescent COVID-19. The specimen sequenced was peripheral blood. CDR3 region: CATSDIQGDGGYGYTF. The DNA of the CDR3 is TGTGCCACCAGTGATATACAGGGAGATGGTGGCTATGGCTACACCTTC.